A selection of T cell receptor beta chains follows, all from one sample in a study of chemoradiotherapy in HPV16-positive cancers. Assay used: immunoSEQ multiplex PCR; TCRdb lists only in-frame clones, some missing. The sample consists of 650 or so clones, about 76% of them appearing once. The input for sequencing was tumor tissue, taken from a patient who underwent chemoradiotherapy. The receptors come from a human donor with HPV-associated anogenital cancer. Each CDR3 is given with its conserved first and last residue. The D gene is left open where the match is weak. Part of the rows lack a size; the others show once, few, many or a class for expanded clones.

abundance	d_gene	v_gene	len	j_gene	CDR3nt	CDR3aa
-	-	TRBV5-6	14	TRBJ2-7	TGTGCCAGCAGCTTGGAAGGGATCGGCCACGAGCAGTACTTC	CASSLEGIGHEQYF
-	TRBD1	TRBV19	14	TRBJ1-1	TGTGCCAGTAGTATTATTACAGGGGGCACTGAAGCTTTCTTT	CASSIITGGTEAFF
-	-	TRBV28	14	TRBJ1-5	TGTGCCAGCACCTGGGACACTTTCAATCAGCCCCAGCATTTT	CASTWDTFNQPQHF
-	-	TRBV19	13	TRBJ2-2	TGTGCCAGTAGGGTTCCCGCCACCGGGGAGCTGTTTTTT	CASRVPATGELFF
once	TRBD1	TRBV7-8	18	TRBJ2-1	TGTGCCAGCAGCTTAGCGGGCCCAGGGGGAAGCTCCTACAATGAGCAGTTCTTC	CASSLAGPGGSSYNEQFF
once	-	TRBV5-1	16	TRBJ2-2	TGCGCCAGCAGCTTTGGGGACGGATGGAACACCGGGGAGCTGTTTTTT	CASSFGDGWNTGELFF
once	TRBD1	TRBV10-3	11	TRBJ2-1	TGTGCCATCAGTGAAGGGGGCGAGCAGTTCTTC	CAISEGGEQFF
few	TRBD2	TRBV2	15	TRBJ2-7	TGTGCCAGCAGCGAAGGGACTAGCGGCCTCTACGAGCAGTACTTC	CASSEGTSGLYEQYF
-	-	TRBV6-6	13	TRBJ1-2	TGTGCCAGCAGTTACTGGGGGGCGGATGGCTACACCTTC	CASSYWGADGYTF
few	TRBD1	TRBV4-1	15	TRBJ1-2	TGCGCCAGCAGCCAAGTGGCAGGGGGTGACTATGGCTACACCTTC	CASSQVAGGDYGYTF
-	TRBD2	TRBV4-1	16	TRBJ2-1	TGCGCCAGCAGCCAAGGTCTAGCGGGCGCTTACAATGAGCAGTTCTTC	CASSQGLAGAYNEQFF
-	TRBD1	TRBV5-1	15	TRBJ2-1	TGCGCCAGCAGCCATGGGACAGGGGACTACAATGAGCAGTTCTTC	CASSHGTGDYNEQFF
once	-	TRBV9	11	TRBJ2-1	TGTGCCAGCAGCGTAGGGTATGAGCAGTTCTTC	CASSVGYEQFF
-	-	TRBV21-1	17	TRBJ1-1	TGTGCCAGCAGCCCCAAATGGAGGAGACAGATGAACACTGAAGCTTTCTTT	CASSPKWRRQMNTEAFF
few	-	TRBV9	14	TRBJ2-5	TGTGCCAGCAGCTCGGAGGGGAGCCAGGAGACCCAGTACTTC	CASSSEGSQETQYF
-	-	TRBV6-5	15	TRBJ2-2	TGTGCCAGCCAAGTCTACAGTATGAACACCGGGGAGCTGTTTTTT	CASQVYSMNTGELFF
-	-	TRBV6-1	11	TRBJ2-1	TGTGCCACCAGCGCGGGGAGTGAGCAGTTCTTC	CATSAGSEQFF
few	TRBD2	TRBV19	15	TRBJ2-3	TGTGCCAGTAGTATTTCCAGCGGGAACACAGATACGCAGTATTTT	CASSISSGNTDTQYF
few	-	TRBV9	15	TRBJ2-1	TGTGCCAGCAGCGTCATGGGGAGCTCCTACAATGAGCAGTTCTTC	CASSVMGSSYNEQFF
once	-	TRBV5-8	15	TRBJ2-1	TGTGCCAGCAGCTTGGTCGGGACTCGGCCCATTGAGCAGTTCTTC	CASSLVGTRPIEQFF
few	-	TRBV2	17	TRBJ2-3	TGTGCCAGCAGTCCTCATACATTTAGTACTAGCACAGATACGCAGTATTTT	CASSPHTFSTSTDTQYF
-	-	TRBV18	11	TRBJ2-5	TGTGCCAGCTCACCAGGGGAGACCCAGTACTTC	CASSPGETQYF
-	-	TRBV6-5	14	TRBJ2-7	TGTGCCAGCAGTTACTCGGGACACGGCTACGAGCAGTACTTC	CASSYSGHGYEQYF
-	-	TRBV7-9	12	TRBJ2-5	TGTGCCAGCAGCATAGGGACGGAGACCCAGTACTTC	CASSIGTETQYF
once	-	TRBV19	15	TRBJ2-3	TGTGCCAGTAGTATAAGGTCGAGTAGAGTGGATACGCAGTATTTT	CASSIRSSRVDTQYF
once	TRBD1	TRBV30	13	TRBJ1-1	TGTGCCTGGAGTGTCGGGACAGGCACTGAAGCTTTCTTT	CAWSVGTGTEAFF
-	-	TRBV28	15	TRBJ1-5	TGTGCCAGCAGGCCCAGTAGGTATAGCAATCAGCCCCAGCATTTT	CASRPSRYSNQPQHF
-	-	TRBV4-3	14	TRBJ1-1	TGCGCCAGCAGCCAAGAACCAGGGGACACTGAAGCTTTCTTT	CASSQEPGDTEAFF
-	-	TRBV19	15	TRBJ1-1	TGTGCCAGTAGTATTCTTCGCCCCGGGACCCAAGGAGCTTTCTTT	CASSILRPGTQGAFF
few	-	TRBV7-8	14	TRBJ2-5	TGTGCCAGCAGCTTGACAGAGAGCCAAGAGACCCAGTACTTC	CASSLTESQETQYF
-	-	TRBV25-1	15	TRBJ2-3	TGTGCCAGCAGTGAAGGACGTTTTTATGGGGATACGCAGTATTTT	CASSEGRFYGDTQYF
-	-	TRBV15	14	TRBJ2-2	TGTGCCACCAGCAGAGAGTCAGGGACCGGGGAGCTGTTTTTT	CATSRESGTGELFF
-	TRBD1	TRBV6-5	16	TRBJ2-3	TGTGCCAGCAGTTACTCTACAGGGGTGGGGACAGATACGCAGTATTTT	CASSYSTGVGTDTQYF
-	-	TRBV5-1	12	TRBJ1-1	TGCGCCAGCAGCTTGATGAGGGGCCAAGATTTCTTT	CASSLMRGQDFF
once	-	TRBV2	13	TRBJ1-2	TGTGCCAGCACCCGAGGGACGCATTATGGCTACACCTTC	CASTRGTHYGYTF
-	TRBD1	TRBV19	14	TRBJ1-2	TGTGCCAGTAGTATGACCGGACAGGGGGGTGGCTACACCTTC	CASSMTGQGGGYTF
-	TRBD2	TRBV5-1	15	TRBJ2-5	TGCGCCAGCAGTTGGGGAGCGGGAGATGTGGAGACCCAGTACTTC	CASSWGAGDVETQYF
-	TRBD1	TRBV27	15	TRBJ1-6	TGTGCCAGCACCAGGGGGGGGTCGCGTAATTCACCCCTCCACTTT	CASTRGGSRNSPLHF
-	-	TRBV7-8	16	TRBJ2-3	TGTGCCAGCAGCCCGCCGCTGGGGTGGGACACAGATACGCAGTATTTT	CASSPPLGWDTDTQYF
few	TRBD2	TRBV5-1	15	TRBJ2-2	TGCGCCAGCAGGGGACTAGCGGAGAACACCGGGGAGCTGTTTTTT	CASRGLAENTGELFF
-	-	TRBV4-3	15	TRBJ1-2	TGCGCCAGCAGCCAAGTAGAGGGGGGACTCTATGGCTACACCTTC	CASSQVEGGLYGYTF
-	-	TRBV5-1	15	TRBJ2-3	TGCGCCAGCAGCTTTGATCTAACTAGCACAGATACGCAGTATTTT	CASSFDLTSTDTQYF
-	TRBD2	TRBV5-6	14	TRBJ2-7	TGTGCCAGCAGCTTGGACGGGGACCGGGAGGGCCGATACTTC	CASSLDGDREGRYF
-	-	TRBV11-3	17	TRBJ1-4	TGTGCCAGCAGCTTAGATGGGCGGCCACCAACTAATGAAAAACTGTTTTTT	CASSLDGRPPTNEKLFF
-	TRBD1	TRBV9	16	TRBJ1-2	TGTGCCAGCAGCGTAGCAGTTCGGACAGGGAAGGATGGCTACACCTTC	CASSVAVRTGKDGYTF
-	TRBD1	TRBV4-3	15	TRBJ1-4	TGCGCCAGCAGCCAGACAGGGGGCGCGAATGAAAAACTGTTTTTT	CASSQTGGANEKLFF
-	TRBD1	TRBV19	15	TRBJ2-7	TGTGCCAGTAGTATAGATCGGACAGGGATGGACGGGCAGTACTTC	CASSIDRTGMDGQYF
-	TRBD2	TRBV10-3	11	TRBJ2-7	TGTGCCAGCGGACTAGCGGGCGAGCAGTACTTC	CASGLAGEQYF
few	-	TRBV7-9	14	TRBJ2-5	TGTGCCAGCAGCTTACAGACGGCTCAAGAGACCCAGTACTTC	CASSLQTAQETQYF
once	TRBD1	TRBV6-6	13	TRBJ1-2	TGTGCCAGCAGTGGGGACAGCACACATGGCTACACCTTC	CASSGDSTHGYTF
-	-	TRBV14	16	TRBJ2-3	TGTGCCAGCAGCCCCCTCGGGGGGCCTGCGGCAGATACGCAGTATTTT	CASSPLGGPAADTQYF
-	-	TRBV7-9	12	TRBJ2-7	TGTGCCAGCAGCTTAGTCCCGGTAGAGCAGTACTTC	CASSLVPVEQYF
-	-	TRBV6-5	15	TRBJ1-2	TGTGCCAGCAGCCGCATTACGGGACATGAGGGTAGCTACACCTTC	CASSRITGHEGSYTF
-	-	TRBV6-4	14	TRBJ2-7	TGTGCCAGCAGTGTCACAGGGACCTCCTACGAGCAGTACTTC	CASSVTGTSYEQYF
-	TRBD2	TRBV2	15	TRBJ2-3	TGTGCCAGCGGAAAGGGGACTAGCGCCGGAGATACGCAGTATTTT	CASGKGTSAGDTQYF